Reported below is one T cell receptor beta chain. This sample was taken from a study of blood T cell repertoires in COVID-19. Method: immunoSEQ multiplex PCR; TCRdb's copy keeps in-frame clones and lacks some. The sample has over 200,000 clones, about 91% seen once. Participants came from some 23 US areas, aged about 18 to 89 years. CDR1 LNHDA and CDR2 SQIVND come from the germline V gene (reference sequence). This CDR3 has 17 amino acids. Trimming took off 6 bases at V and 2 bases at J, with 23 bases between the two ends. The material sequenced was PBMCs or T cells enriched from blood (not recorded which). The V gene is TRBV19, the J gene TRBJ2-7, with TRBD1 as a possible D gene (6 bases). The origin of this receptor is a man between 18 and 29 years old with acute COVID-19. CDR3 residues: CASRTLDRLKNTYEQYF. The CDR3 DNA reads as TGTGCCAGTAGAACACTGGACAGATTAAAAAATACCTACGAGCAGTACTTC. Variable domain in full (rest from reference TRBV19 and TRBJ2-7): DGGITQSPKYLFRKEGQNVTLSCEQNLNHDAMYWYRQDPGQGLRLIYYSQIVNDFQKGDIAEGYSVSREKKESFPLTVTSAQKNPTAFYLCASRTLDRLKNTYEQYFGPGTRLTVT.